The clone carrying this T cell receptor beta chain was detected a few times. The repertoire was sequenced with immunoSEQ multiplex PCR; TCRdb's copy has only in-frame clones and lacks some. The repertoire holds just over 650,000 clones, with 90% as singletons. The sample originates from a study of blood T cell repertoires in COVID-19. Across the study: From the United States, Italy and Spain came samples of acute and convalescent COVID-19. The analysed material was cDNA or gDNA that came from T cells, B-cell-depleted T cells, or PBMCs.

Material for sequencing was peripheral blood. This receptor was identified in a woman between 18 and 29 years old with acute or convalescent COVID-19.

In DNA, the CDR3 is TGTGCCAGCAGCCTCGTAAGGGACAGGGGAGATTCACCCCTCCACTTT. Amino acids: CASSLVRDRGDSPLHF. The V gene is TRBV11-2, the J gene TRBJ1-6, with TRBD1 identical over 10 bases. The CDR3 totals 16 residues. V lost 5 bases to trimming and J lost 8 bases; unmatched junction nucleotides: 9. Germline V gives CDR1 SGHAT, CDR2 FQNNGV.